This T cell receptor beta chain was captured by sequencing in a study of CD8 T cells in ankylosing spondylitis. The study, taken as a whole, reports: Disease-linked clones were CD8+ and relatively rare in peripheral blood. Reports say disease-linked clones showed up significantly more in matched ankylosing spondylitis synovial fluid. Some motif variants had been reported before (in reactive arthritis synovial fluid and blood). A TCR beta motif of roughly eight highly homologous variants appeared characteristic of ankylosing spondylitis blood.

Libraries of TCR beta came from quantitative 5'-RACE with molecular barcodes. TCRdb independently ran MiXCR on the 5' RACE reads; one entry per CDR3 protein. This table holds 700,000 to 1,000,000 distinct CDR3 sequences, around 11% found once. With respect to this clonotype: Its antigen is not known.

The clonotype comes from a male donor with ankylosing spondylitis. Sequenced material: blood, either unsorted or a sorted T cell fraction (not recorded which).

The CDR3 region is CSARRQNVDEQFF. CDR3 bases: TGCAGTGCTAGGCGGCAGAATGTAGATGAGCAGTTCTTC. The chain recombines TRBV20-1 with TRBJ2-1; D gene unclear. Trimming left V 3 bases short and J 8 bases short, with 14 bases between. This CDR3 spans 13 amino acids. Germline CDR1 and CDR2: DFQATT and SNEGSKA (reference sequence).